These 11 T cell receptor beta chains came from one sample sequenced in a study of shared clonotypes between healthy human individuals. TCRdb keeps only in-frame clones here, not all; method: immunoSEQ multiplex PCR. The top ten hold 0.5% to 0.65% of the sample, which has about 990,000 clones, approximately 80% seen once. Sequencing was performed on memory CD4+ T cells from PBMCs. Subset of the sample: CD45RA-negative fraction. The source of these receptors is a man aged 18 to 29 in good health. Some clones in this sample may be carry-over from other donors' samples.

The chain recombines TRBV7-2 with TRBJ2-2; 10 bases agree with TRBD2. The CDR3 spans 15 residues. Germline V gene data show CDR1 as SGHTA and CDR2 as FQGNSA. Trimming at V came to 4 bases and at J to 6 bases, leaving 5 bases not matched to a gene. Here the CDR3 DNA reads TGTGCCAGCAGCTCACACCTAGCGGGAGCCGGGGAGCTGTTTTTT. Its translation: CASSSHLAGAGELFF.

Regarding this clone: Additional DNA sequences in this sample encode the identical CDR3. This sequence joins TRBV7-2 and TRBJ2-5, with a weak D call TRBD2 (6 bases). V was trimmed by 3 bases and J by 5 bases, leaving 13 bases between them. CDR1 SGHTA and CDR2 FQGNSA come from the germline V gene. The CDR3 is 14 residues long. DNA of the CDR3: TGTGCCAGCAGCTTCCAGGGAGGAGGGGAGACCCAGTACTTC. This encodes CASSFQGGGETQYF.

This sequence joins TRBV6-1 and TRBJ1-5; D may be TRBD1 (5 bases). The V end lost 1 base, the J end lost 7 bases, and 14 bases lay between the germline ends. In germline, CDR1 is MNHNS, CDR2 SASEGT. The CDR3 runs to 15 residues. The CDR3 here is CASSEDTPGNQPQHF. The CDR3 DNA is TGTGCCAGCAGTGAAGATACTCCAGGGAACCAGCCCCAGCATTTT.

The rearrangement uses TRBV27 and TRBJ1-2, with TRBD1 as a possible D gene (6 bases). V lost 6 bases and J 6 bases, leaving 17 bases between the germline ends. The CDR3 consists of 14 residues. Per germline, CDR1 MNHEY and CDR2 SMNVEV (reference sequence). The CDR3 DNA is TGTGCCAGCAGCGGGCACCAGGGGACCGATGGCTACACCTTC. Translating gives CASSGHQGTDGYTF.

The chain recombines TRBV11-2 with TRBJ1-2; D is ambiguous. CDR1 is SGHAT, CDR2 FQNNGV, per germline. The length of the CDR3 is 14 residues. V was clipped by 2 bases and J by 2 bases, with 9 bases between them. In DNA form, the CDR3 reads TGTGCCAGCAGCTTACTGGGAAGAAACTATGGCTACACCTTC. As protein: CASSLLGRNYGYTF.

This chain links TRBV2 with TRBJ1-2; no definite D call. CDR3 length: 13 amino acids. Between the trimmed V and J ends, which lost 4 bases and 4 bases, there was a span of 10 bases. Germline-derived CDR1 and CDR2 are SNHLY and FYNNEI. The CDR3 DNA sequence: TGTGCCAGCAGTGTCGCAGCCTTCTATGGCTACACCTTC. This codes for CASSVAAFYGYTF.

The chain recombines TRBV5-1 with TRBJ2-7, with D possibly TRBD1 on 5 matching bases. CDR3 size: 14 residues. Germline V gene sequence: CDR1 SGHRS, CDR2 YFSETQ. The ends were cut back, 0 bases at V and 5 bases at J, with 12 bases in the middle. In DNA form, the CDR3 reads TGCGCCAGCAGCTTGGTTCCAGGGTTGAACGAGCAGTACTTC. Protein product: CASSLVPGLNEQYF.

Comment on this clone: The conserved final phenylalanine or tryptophan is absent from the CDR3, which likely points to a read error. The rearrangement links TRBV29-1 to TRBJ2-7; D ambiguous. The CDR3 has 13 amino acids. The germline gives CDR1 SQVTM, CDR2 ANQGSEA. The V and J ends lost 4 bases and 3 bases respectively, with 13 bases between them. The CDR3 protein is CSVGASWDYEQYL. CDR3 nucleotides: TGCAGCGTTGGAGCCTCTTGGGACTACGAGCAGTACCTC.

The chain employs TRBV6-6 and TRBJ2-1; D is perhaps TRBD2 (6 bases). This CDR3 is 16 amino acids long. Germline V gene lookup returns CDR1 MNHNY and CDR2 SVGAGI (reference sequence). Trimming removed 0 bases from V and 2 bases from J, with 11 bases in between. In nucleotides, the CDR3 is TGTGCCAGCAGTTACTCGAGGCGGGGAACCTACAATGAGCAGTTCTTC. Residues: CASSYSRRGTYNEQFF.

This clone was observed once. Other DNA sequences in the same sample also yield this CDR3. This chain connects TRBV7-9 to TRBJ1-5; a possible D gene is TRBD1 (6 bases). Trimming removed 1 base from V and 6 bases from J, with 7 bases in between. The germline V gene has CDR1 SEHNR and CDR2 FQNEAQ (reference sequence). This CDR3 is 13 amino acids long. The CDR3 spells CASSLGGGQPQHF. As DNA, the CDR3 is TGTGCCAGCAGCTTAGGAGGGGGTCAGCCCCAGCATTTT. Supplemented by reference TRBV7-9 and TRBJ1-5, the full variable domain reads DTGVSQNPRHKITKRGQNVTFRCDPISEHNRLYWYRQTLGQGPEFLTYFQNEAQLEKSRLLSDRFSAERPKGSFSTLEIQRTEQGDSAMYLCASSLGGGQPQHFGDGTRLSIL.

The gene calls are TRBV7-2 and TRBJ2-7; tentatively, D is TRBD2 (6 bases). V lost 3 bases to trimming and J lost 2 bases, with 8 bases between them. CDR1 and CDR2 from the germline V gene are SGHTA and FQGNSA. This CDR3 spans 13 amino acids. CDR3 sequence reads: CASSLERAYEQYF. Written as DNA, the CDR3 is TGTGCCAGCAGCTTGGAGCGGGCCTACGAGCAGTACTTC.